Listed below are T cell receptor beta chains from one sample, sequenced in a study of neoadjuvant nivolumab and ipilimumab in lung cancer. Here immunoSEQ multiplex PCR was the method, and the copy in TCRdb shows in-frame clones only, minus some. In the table there are fewer than 15,000 clones, approximately 95% of which are singletons. The sequences come from peripheral blood, collected after neoadjuvant nivolumab, alone or with ipilimumab, at or shortly before surgery. These receptors all come from an adult with non-small cell lung cancer. CDR3s include the opening cysteine and the closing phenylalanine or tryptophan. Each record gives: CDR3 protein, CDR3 DNA, D gene, J gene, V gene, clone size. A D gene is named only where the DNA matches it firmly. Expanded clones are given a class, and other clones once, few, many or no size at all.

CASSQFAGAVTEAFF | TGCGCCAGCAGCCAGTTCGCAGGGGCGGTCACTGAAGCTTTCTTT | - | TRBJ1-1 | TRBV4-3 | -
CASSSYGNTEAFF | TGTGCCAGCAGTTCATACGGGAACACTGAAGCTTTCTTT | - | TRBJ1-1 | TRBV6-5 | -
CASRLGQTVGQSYGYTF | TGTGCAAGTCGCTTGGGTCAGACCGTCGGACAGAGCTATGGCTACACCTTC | - | TRBJ1-2 | TRBV12-2 | -
CASSLGLAGFNEQFF | TGTGCCAGCAGCTTGGGTCTAGCGGGATTCAATGAGCAGTTCTTC | TRBD2 | TRBJ2-1 | TRBV5-4 | -
CASSEDRQGYNEQFF | TGTGCCAGCAGTGAAGACCGACAGGGGTACAATGAGCAGTTCTTC | TRBD1 | TRBJ2-1 | TRBV2 | few
CASSQATGIGSEKLFF | TGCGCCAGCAGCCAAGCCACCGGGATAGGGTCCGAAAAACTGTTTTTT | - | TRBJ1-4 | TRBV4-3 | few
CASSLDDQPQHF | TGCGCCAGCAGCTTGGATGATCAGCCCCAGCATTTT | - | TRBJ1-5 | TRBV5-1 | -
CASSQDRETSVEEQYF | TGCGCCAGCAGCCAAGATCGAGAGACTAGCGTTGAAGAGCAGTACTTC | TRBD2 | TRBJ2-7 | TRBV4-3 | -
CASSYDLIGELFF | TGCGCCAGCAGCTATGACTTGATCGGGGAGCTGTTTTTT | - | TRBJ2-2 | TRBV5-1 | -
CASSVPAESLYEQYF | TGTGCCAGCAGCGTACCAGCGGAGAGCCTGTACGAGCAGTACTTC | - | TRBJ2-7 | TRBV9 | -
CASSLGGLGETQYF | TGTGCCAGCAGCCTCGGCGGCCTCGGGGAGACCCAGTACTTC | - | TRBJ2-5 | TRBV5-8 | -
CANHREGYEQYF | TGTGCCAACCACAGGGAGGGCTACGAGCAGTACTTC | - | TRBJ2-7 | TRBV2 | -
CASSGLAGGDTQYF | TGTGCCAGCAGCGGACTAGCGGGAGGAGATACGCAGTATTTT | TRBD2 | TRBJ2-3 | TRBV5-4 | once
CATSSIKDTEAFF | TGTGCCACCAGCTCAATAAAAGACACTGAAGCTTTCTTT | - | TRBJ1-1 | TRBV15 | -
CAISEISGEEQFF | TGTGCCATCAGTGAGATTAGCGGCGAAGAGCAGTTCTTC | - | TRBJ2-1 | TRBV10-3 | -
CASSLGATRPQEIQYF | TGTGCCAGCAGCTTAGGGGCAACGCGACCGCAAGAGATCCAGTACTTC | - | TRBJ2-5 | TRBV11-3 | -
CASSLAQGAYEQYF | TGCGCCAGCAGCTTGGCGCAGGGGGCGTACGAGCAGTACTTC | TRBD1 | TRBJ2-7 | TRBV5-1 | once
CASSYEVGMGPQPQHF | TGTGCCAGCAGTTACGAGGTCGGTATGGGTCCCCAGCCCCAGCATTTT | - | TRBJ1-5 | TRBV6-5 | -
CASTSQRYTGELFF | TGTGCCAGCACTAGTCAGCGGTACACCGGGGAGCTGTTTTTT | - | TRBJ2-2 | TRBV6-5 | -
CAISEFGPGANVLTF | TGTGCCATCAGTGAGTTCGGACCTGGGGCCAACGTCCTGACTTTC | - | TRBJ2-6 | TRBV10-3 | -
CASNPGTSGWNEQFF | TGTGCCAGTAACCCCGGGACTAGCGGCTGGAATGAGCAGTTCTTC | TRBD2 | TRBJ2-1 | TRBV19 | -
CASSLTGEKLFF | TGTGCCAGTAGCCTGACAGGTGAAAAACTGTTTTTT | - | TRBJ1-4 | TRBV19 | -
CASSRTGDQKAAKNIQYF | TGCGCCAGCAGCAGGACAGGGGATCAAAAGGCGGCCAAAAACATTCAGTACTTC | TRBD1 | TRBJ2-4 | TRBV5-1 | -
CASSLSVVSVEQYF | TGTGCCAGCAGCTTATCCGTGGTGTCGGTCGAGCAGTACTTC | - | TRBJ2-7 | TRBV7-2 | -
CASSVGKRGRGETQYF | TGTGCCAGCAGCGTGGGGAAGCGGGGACGGGGGGAGACCCAGTACTTC | TRBD2 | TRBJ2-5 | TRBV9 | once
CASSQDRGAGNTIYF | TGTGCCAGCAGCCAAGATAGGGGGGCTGGAAACACCATATATTTT | - | TRBJ1-3 | TRBV4-2 | -
CASSTTGFLFGSDTQYF | TGTGCCAGCAGTACGACAGGGTTTTTATTCGGGTCAGATACGCAGTATTTT | TRBD1 | TRBJ2-3 | TRBV27 | -
CASSSGPTNTLSGANVLTF | TGTGCCAGCAGCTCTGGCCCGACTAATACTCTCTCTGGGGCCAACGTCCTGACTTTC | - | TRBJ2-6 | TRBV5-4 | -
CASSFIASWSRETQYF | TGTGCCAGCAGCTTCATTGCTAGTTGGTCGAGGGAGACCCAGTACTTC | - | TRBJ2-5 | TRBV5-6 | -
CASSIERGQGFANQPQHF | TGTGCCAGTAGTATAGAGCGGGGACAGGGCTTCGCCAATCAGCCCCAGCATTTT | TRBD1 | TRBJ1-5 | TRBV19 | -
CASSLSSGSYYGYTF | TGTGCCAGCAGTTTATCGTCAGGGTCCTACTATGGCTACACCTTC | - | TRBJ1-2 | TRBV27 | -
CASSFIPGETQYF | TGTGCCAGCAGCTTTATCCCCGGAGAGACCCAGTACTTC | - | TRBJ2-5 | TRBV11-3 | -
CSVESRTEHNEQFF | TGCAGCGTTGAATCGCGGACAGAACACAATGAGCAGTTCTTC | - | TRBJ2-1 | TRBV29-1 | -
CASSLVLRQGAEGYTF | TGTGCCAGCAGCTTAGTCCTCCGACAGGGGGCGGAAGGCTACACCTTC | TRBD1 | TRBJ1-2 | TRBV7-9 | -
CASSEAGFSYNEQFF | TGTGCCAGCAGTGAAGCGGGATTTTCCTACAATGAGCAGTTCTTC | - | TRBJ2-1 | TRBV2 | -
CASSGGSYEQYF | TGTGCCAGTAGTGGAGGTAGCTACGAGCAGTACTTC | - | TRBJ2-7 | TRBV19 | -
CASSDAGELFF | TGCGCCAGCAGTGATGCCGGGGAGCTGTTTTTT | - | TRBJ2-2 | TRBV10-2 | -
CASSLDLRGSTDTQYF | TGTGCCAGCAGCTTAGATTTGCGGGGAAGCACAGATACGCAGTATTTT | - | TRBJ2-3 | TRBV11-2 | -
CASKGGDWTEAFF | TGTGCCAGCAAAGGGGGGGATTGGACTGAAGCTTTCTTT | - | TRBJ1-1 | TRBV27 | -
CASSDPGTGQGNTIYF | TGTGCCAGCAGTGACCCCGGGACAGGGCAAGGAAACACCATATATTTT | TRBD1 | TRBJ1-3 | TRBV2 | -
CASSLSSGVGTDTQYF | TGTGCCAGCAGCTTGAGTTCTGGGGTGGGCACAGATACGCAGTATTTT | - | TRBJ2-3 | TRBV5-4 | -
CASSLRDRENTEAFF | TGCGCCAGCAGCTTGAGGGATCGGGAGAACACTGAAGCTTTCTTT | - | TRBJ1-1 | TRBV5-1 | once
CASSHTGGWEQYF | TGCGCCAGCAGCCATACAGGGGGGTGGGAGCAGTACTTC | TRBD1 | TRBJ2-7 | TRBV5-1 | -
CASSPRFAQPTQYF | TGTGCCAGCAGCCCTAGGTTCGCGCAGCCGACCCAGTACTTC | - | TRBJ2-5 | TRBV7-2 | -
CASSPNMGETQYF | TGTGCCAGCAGCCCCAATATGGGGGAGACCCAGTACTTC | - | TRBJ2-5 | TRBV7-2 | -
CATSRVVPETQYF | TGTGCCACCAGCAGAGTTGTGCCAGAGACCCAGTACTTC | - | TRBJ2-5 | TRBV15 | -
CASSPSGGRRETQYF | TGTGCCAGCAGCCCCAGTGGGGGGCGCAGAGAGACCCAGTACTTC | - | TRBJ2-5 | TRBV7-9 | -
CASRLGEKLFF | TGTGCCAGCAGGTTGGGTGAAAAACTGTTTTTT | - | TRBJ1-4 | TRBV6-1 | -
CASSLTGTGAYEQYF | TGTGCCAGCAGCTTAACTGGGACAGGGGCCTACGAGCAGTACTTC | TRBD1 | TRBJ2-7 | TRBV7-3 | -
CASSLPPTSGANVLTF | TGTGCCAGCAGTTTACCCCCAACCTCTGGGGCCAACGTCCTGACTTTC | - | TRBJ2-6 | TRBV28 | once
CASSGSGNNEQFF | TGTGCCAGCAGTGGTAGCGGGAACAATGAGCAGTTCTTC | TRBD2 | TRBJ2-1 | TRBV25-1 | -
CASTGGRTGAGELFF | TGTGCCAGCACAGGGGGGCGGACAGGCGCCGGGGAGCTGTTTTTT | - | TRBJ2-2 | TRBV2 | -
CASSATTSGSVYEQFF | TGTGCCAGCAGCGCCACGACTAGCGGGAGTGTCTATGAGCAGTTCTTC | TRBD2 | TRBJ2-1 | TRBV9 | -